Below are 4 T cell receptor beta chains sequenced from a single sample in a study of tumor and adjacent non-tumor tissue in lung cancer. A modified ARM-PCR protocol with three rounds of nested PCR amplified TCRbeta. One entry per CDR3 protein, called by TCRdb with MiXCR from the multiplex PCR reads. The repertoire holds 60,000 to 90,000 distinct CDR3 sequences, around 70% seen once, with 25% to 35% in the top ten. RNA was extracted from bulk tissue without any cell sorting. More than 3 cm separated this lung sample from the edge of the tumor. Sequences were obtained from distant non-tumor lung tissue. The receptors were sampled from a woman aged 50 to 60 with non-small cell lung cancer.

On this clonotype: One end of the junction is discordant with germline, which a read error may explain. J is TRBJ2-7 and V is TRBV20-1; the D gene could be TRBD1 or TRBD2 (5 bases each). The CDR3 totals 13 residues. The germline V gene encodes CDR1 DFQATT and CDR2 SNEGSKA (reference sequence). As DNA, the CDR3 is TGCAGTGCCAACGGGACCGACTACTACGAGCAATACTTC. This codes for CSANGTDYYEQYF.

V is TRBV7-2 and J is TRBJ1-1; possible D gene TRBD1, 5 bases. Deletions cut 3 bases from V and 8 bases from J, with 13 bases between. Germline V gene lookup returns CDR1 SGHTA and CDR2 FQGNSA. This CDR3 has 13 amino acids. CDR3 DNA sequence: TGTGCCAGCAGCTTGGTGGGGGACGCAGAAGCTTTCTTT. This translates into CASSLVGDAEAFF.

Remarks on this clonotype: A much more abundant neighbour one base away suggests this may be a read error. The chain combines TRBV12-3 or TRBV12-4 with TRBJ2-3; 8 positions match TRBD2. The CDR3 is made up of 15 amino acids. The CDR3 loop reads CGSSSSGRRADTQYF. DNA for the CDR3: TGTGGCAGCAGTTCCAGCGGGAGAAGGGCAGATACGCAGTATTTT.

V and J are TRBV24-1 and TRBJ2-1; D tentatively fits TRBD1 or TRBD2 (6 bases each). V lost 3 bases to trimming and J lost 7 bases, with 9 bases between them. The CDR3 length is 13 residues. CDR1 and CDR2 from the germline V gene are KGHDR and SFDVKD. In DNA, the CDR3 is TGTGCCACCAGTGATGGGGGGCTTAATGAGCAGTTCTTC. Its translation is CATSDGGLNEQFF.